The present TCR beta chain was sequenced within a study of identical twins. Germline lookup yields CDR1 DFQATT and CDR2 SNEGSKA (reference sequence). The CDR3 sequence is 14 residues long. Unmatched junction bases numbered 5, after V lost 5 bases and J lost 2 bases. MiXCR was run by TCRdb on the 5' RACE reads, yielding one entry per CDR3 protein. The repertoire consists of about 330,000 distinct CDR3 sequences, with more than 9% occurring once and the leading ten covering just over 7%. This same sample was also taken into another study, of yellow fever vaccine responses in identical twins.

The sample consisted of CD8+ T cells sorted from blood. This sequence was found in a woman aged 18 to 35 in good health. This sequence joins TRBV20-1 and TRBJ2-5, with 10 bases aligning to TRBD2. The CDR3 DNA sequence: TGCAGTGCTCCAAGCGGGAGGGTACAAGAGACCCAGTACTTC. Residues: CSAPSGRVQETQYF.